Each of the 10 T cell receptor beta chains below was sequenced from the same sample in a study of T cell responses to AZD1222 COVID-19 vaccine. Assay: immunoSEQ multiplex PCR; the TCRdb copy retains only in-frame clones and omits some. The sample holds approximately 140,000 clones, around nine tenths seen once. The sequenced sample was peripheral blood, obtained 28 days after the second AZD1222 dose. The receptors originated from an adult who received the AZD1222 COVID-19 vaccine.

V usage is TRBV6-2 or TRBV6-3 and J usage is TRBJ1-5; D ambiguous. Trimming shortened V by 6 bases and J by 2 bases, and 14 bases separated the two germline ends. This CDR3 comprises 15 residues. The germline CDR1 and CDR2 sequences are MNHEY and SVGEGT. For the CDR3, the DNA is TGTGCCAGCAGCCTCCTCTGGGAAGGCAATCAGCCCCAGCATTTT. Translating it yields CASSLLWEGNQPQHF.

This chain links TRBV30 with TRBJ1-1; unclear D gene. Germline V CDR1 and CDR2: GTSNPN, SVGIG (reference sequence). V dropped 0 bases and J dropped 1 base, with 12 bases sitting between them. This CDR3 has 15 amino acids. The CDR3 reads CAWSVYGRTNTEAFF. The CDR3 DNA is TGTGCCTGGAGTGTATATGGACGGACGAACACTGAAGCTTTCTTT.

The chain employs TRBV14 and TRBJ2-1, with TRBD1 matching over 7 bases. Germline V gene data show CDR1 as SGHDN and CDR2 as FVKESK. The V gene end was trimmed by 5 bases and the J gene end by 12 bases; junction bases not matched to a gene: 10. CDR3 length: 13 amino acids. In DNA form, the CDR3 reads TGTGCCAGCAGCGTAGGACCACAGGGGTGGCAGTTCTTC. Its translation: CASSVGPQGWQFF.

V is TRBV6-6 and J is TRBJ2-5; 8 nucleotides match TRBD1. Germline V lookup: CDR1 MNHNY, CDR2 SVGAGI (reference sequence). The CDR3 loop spans 16 amino acids. Losses at the gene ends were 2 bases for V and 5 bases for J; bases not matched to a gene: 10. CDR3 protein: CASSYVGQVQWETQYF. The CDR3 DNA is TGTGCCAGCAGTTACGTGGGACAGGTGCAATGGGAGACCCAGTACTTC.

The genes are TRBV20-1 and TRBJ1-1; unclear D gene. Trimming stripped 6 bases from V and 11 bases from J, with 16 bases between. The CDR3 consists of 11 residues. Germline V lookup: CDR1 DFQATT, CDR2 SNEGSKA (reference sequence). The CDR3 nucleotides read TGCAGTGCGGTCCGTCCCTCTGGGGCTTTCTTT. It is translated as CSAVRPSGAFF.

The rearrangement links TRBV5-8 to TRBJ1-6, with D unresolved. CDR3 length: 13 amino acids. Germline assignment: CDR1 SGHTS and CDR2 YDEGEE. Trimming removed 5 bases at V and 10 bases at J, with 13 bases between. The CDR3 coding sequence is TGTGCCAGCAGGGGGTCCGGGGTGTCACCCCTCCACTTT. Amino acids: CASRGSGVSPLHF.

CDR3 nucleotide sequence: TGTGCCTGGAGGTATACCGGGACACCTAACTATGGCTACACCTTC. Amino acids: CAWRYTGTPNYGYTF. The gene calls are TRBV30 and TRBJ1-2; D is possibly TRBD1 (6 bases). The CDR3 runs 15 residues. From germline, CDR1 is GTSNPN and CDR2 SVGIG (reference sequence). Trimming removed 3 bases at V and 0 bases at J, with 14 bases between.

This rearrangement joins TRBV18 to TRBJ2-1; 12 nucleotides align to TRBD2. Per the germline V gene, CDR1 is KGHSH and CDR2 is LQKENI. V trimming: 3 bases; J trimming: 7 bases; junction bases outside the gene matches: 4. The CDR3 spans 15 residues. The CDR3 DNA reads as TGTGCCAGCTCACCCTCCGGACTAGCGGGAAATGAGCAGTTCTTC. Protein: CASSPSGLAGNEQFF.

The chain combines TRBV5-6 with TRBJ1-2; 11 bases agree with TRBD1. CDR3 length: 14 residues. Germline CDR1 SGHDT, CDR2 YYEEEE. V trimming: 4 bases; J trimming: 6 bases; junction bases outside the gene matches: 5. For the CDR3, the DNA is TGTGCCAGCAGCATAGGGACAGGGGGAAATGGCTACACCTTC. Translating it yields CASSIGTGGNGYTF.

V gene TRBV7-3 combines with J gene TRBJ2-1, with D possibly being TRBD1 or TRBD2 (5 bases each). CDR1 is SGHTA, CDR2 FQGTGA, per germline. V was shortened by 1 base and J by 3 bases, with 22 bases between the two germline ends. This CDR3 is 19 amino acids long. For the CDR3, the DNA is TGTGCCAGCAGCTTAAATCCGGAAGGGGTAAAGAGGGGCTACAATGAGCAGTTCTTC. Residues: CASSLNPEGVKRGYNEQFF.